One sample yielded the 16 T cell receptor beta chains listed below, sequenced in a study of cytomegalovirus exposure and HLA in healthy donors listed by TCRdb under 2017. To prepare the library, the immunoSEQ multiplex PCR assay was applied. For the multiplex PCR, a mixture combining 60 forward primers for TCR Vbeta segments and 13 reverse primers for TCR Jbeta segments was used. TCRdb stores this immuneACCESS table with in-frame sequences only. Part of the clones is absent; in the studies checked, under half of the shortfall reflects unresolved V genes, and no reason is known for the rest. The sample has 150,000 to 180,000 clones on record, 70% to 80% of them singletons. Together, the top ten hold about 8.3% of the sample. The specimen sequenced was PBMCs. These receptors all come from a man younger than 45 in good health and CMV-seropositive.

In its sample, this clone was seen once. This chain joins TRBV6-1 and TRBJ1-5; D may be TRBD1 (5 bases). V was trimmed by 6 bases and J by 4 bases, leaving 13 bases between them. The CDR3 runs 14 residues. Germline V gene lookup returns CDR1 MNHNS and CDR2 SASEGT. CDR3 sequence: CASSYERTNQPQHF. The CDR3 bases are TGTGCCAGCAGCTACGAACGGACAAATCAGCCCCAGCATTTT.

In this sample, this clone turned up once. The chain employs TRBV25-1 and TRBJ2-3; a possible D gene is TRBD1 (6 bases). CDR3 length: 15 amino acids. The germline V and J ends were trimmed by 10 bases and 1 base, with 18 bases remaining between them. Germline lookup yields CDR1 MGHDK and CDR2 SYGVNS. CDR3 protein: CATKNRETRTDTQYF. The CDR3 coding sequence is TGTGCCACCAAGAACAGGGAAACCCGCACAGATACGCAGTATTTT.

V is TRBV28 and J is TRBJ1-1; D not certain. The V gene's germline CDR1 is MDHEN and CDR2 SYDVKM. The CDR3 extends over 14 amino acids. V lost 5 bases and J lost 0, with 10 bases in between. The CDR3 DNA reads TGTGCCAGCAGTCCCAACACGTTGAACACTGAAGCTTTCTTT. This sequence encodes CASSPNTLNTEAFF.

The chain joins TRBV27 to TRBJ1-6, with 10 bases fitting TRBD1. Germline assignment: CDR1 MNHEY and CDR2 SMNVEV (reference sequence). With V trimmed by 5 bases and J by 8 bases, 9 bases remained unmatched. This CDR3 is built from 16 residues. In nucleotides, the CDR3 is TGTGCCAGCAGTCCCGGGACAGGGGTTCGGGATTCACCCCTCCACTTT. Translated: CASSPGTGVRDSPLHF.

The chain has TRBV27 and TRBJ1-1, with no clear D. This CDR3 contains 15 residues. Germline CDR1 MNHEY, CDR2 SMNVEV (reference sequence). Trimming stripped 0 bases from V and 1 base from J, with 9 bases between. For the CDR3, the DNA is TGTGCCAGCAGTTTATCGTCTCTCGGGAACACTGAAGCTTTCTTT. Its translation: CASSLSSLGNTEAFF.

The chain joins TRBV19 to TRBJ2-7; 7 positions match TRBD2. The V and J ends lost 6 bases and 3 bases, in that order; junction bases with no gene match: 5. Germline loops: CDR1 LNHDA, CDR2 SQIVND (reference sequence). CDR3 size: 13 residues. The CDR3 nucleotides are TGTGCCAGTAGCCTTGGGGGGGGCTACGAGCAGTACTTC. Protein: CASSLGGGYEQYF.

The gene calls are TRBV7-3 and TRBJ1-6; no clear D. The V gene lost 1 base and the J gene lost 6 bases, with 7 bases spanning the gap. Germline V gene lookup returns CDR1 SGHTA and CDR2 FQGTGA. The CDR3 consists of 14 residues. The CDR3 DNA sequence: TGTGCCAGCAGCTTAAAAGCTTTTAATTCACCCCTCCACTTT. The encoded protein is CASSLKAFNSPLHF.

This clone appeared once. This chain connects TRBV5-1 to TRBJ2-3, with 7 bases matching TRBD1. This CDR3 spans 15 amino acids. Germline V CDR1 and CDR2: SGHRS, YFSETQ. The ends lost 6 bases at V and 11 bases at J; junction bases unmatched: 18. The CDR3 DNA is TGCGCCAGCAAAAACCGACAGGGCTCTCCCGCGGGGCAGTATTTT. It yields the protein CASKNRQGSPAGQYF.

This rearrangement joins TRBV30 to TRBJ2-4, with TRBD1 matching over 10 bases. CDR3 length: 13 amino acids. V was pared by 1 base and J by 9 bases, with 3 bases of the junction left unmatched. Germline V gives CDR1 GTSNPN, CDR2 SVGIG (reference sequence). The CDR3 coding sequence is TGTGCCTGGAGTGGACAGGGGGCCGGCATTCAGTACTTC. Encoded protein: CAWSGQGAGIQYF.

This rearrangement joins TRBV4-2 to TRBJ2-6; 16 nucleotides line up with TRBD2. Germline values: CDR1 LGHNA, CDR2 YNFKEQ. The CDR3 loop spans 20 amino acids. V shed 4 bases and J 1 base; nucleotides not matched to a gene: 7. Written as DNA, the CDR3 is TGTGCCAGCAGCCCGGGACTAGCGGGAGGGGCGGTGTCTGGGGCCAACGTCCTGACTTTC. Translated, it gives CASSPGLAGGAVSGANVLTF.

The genes are TRBV19 and TRBJ2-1, with 7 bases aligning to TRBD2. J lost 2 bases, V lost 10 bases, and 11 bases had no gene match. The germline V gene has CDR1 LNHDA and CDR2 SQIVND (reference sequence). The CDR3 length is 15 residues. As DNA, the CDR3 is TGTGCCACCTGTCCGGGAGCGGGGACCTACAATGAGCAGTTCTTC. Amino acid sequence: CATCPGAGTYNEQFF. Supplemented by reference TRBV19 and TRBJ2-1, the full variable domain reads DGGITQSPKYLFRKEGQNVTLSCEQNLNHDAMYWYRQDPGQGLRLIYYSQIVNDFQKGDIAEGYSVSREKKESFPLTVTSAQKNPTAFYLCATCPGAGTYNEQFFGPGTRLTVL.

This chain connects TRBV7-9 to TRBJ1-4; D perhaps matches TRBD1 (6 bases). V was clipped by 7 bases and J by 3 bases, with 12 bases between them. The germline V gene encodes CDR1 SEHNR and CDR2 FQNEAQ (reference sequence). The CDR3 sequence is 14 residues long. CDR3 sequence reads: CASNQGMANEKLFF. Written as DNA, the CDR3 is TGTGCCAGCAATCAGGGGATGGCTAATGAAAAACTGTTTTTT.

The chain employs TRBV18 and TRBJ1-4; TRBD1 is a possible D gene (6 bases). With 5 bases removed from V and 4 bases from J, the gap between germline ends came to 14 bases. The CDR3 covers 15 residues. Germline-derived CDR1 and CDR2 are KGHSH and LQKENI. The CDR3 DNA follows: TGTGCCAGCTCATCCCAAGGGGGTCATAATGAAAAACTGTTTTTT. It codes for CASSSQGGHNEKLFF.

This clone was seen only once. V gene TRBV6-1 combines with J gene TRBJ2-7, with D tentatively TRBD1 (6 bases). CDR1 is MNHNS, CDR2 SASEGT, per germline. The CDR3 length is 13 residues. Deletions cut 5 bases from V and 8 bases from J, with 16 bases between. The CDR3 protein is CASSLRDNSQQYF. The CDR3 coding sequence is TGTGCCAGCAGTCTACGGGACAACTCTCAGCAGTACTTC.

The V and J genes are TRBV4-3 and TRBJ2-5; possible D gene TRBD1, 6 bases. Trimming cost V 4 bases and J 2 bases, with 17 bases left between them. In germline, CDR1 is LGHNA, CDR2 YSLEER. This CDR3 is 16 amino acids long. The CDR3 reads CASSPTGDRIQETQYF. As DNA, the CDR3 is TGCGCCAGCAGCCCAACTGGAGACAGGATTCAAGAGACCCAGTACTTC.

This clone was detected many times. The V and J genes are TRBV7-6 and TRBJ2-7; 8 bases align to TRBD2. Germline V lookup: CDR1 SGHVS, CDR2 FNYEAQ. This CDR3 contains 16 residues. J gave up 2 bases and V 5 bases, and 11 bases lay outside the gene matches. CDR3 in amino acids: CASSPDGGVFTYEQYF. The CDR3, as DNA: TGTGCCAGCAGCCCCGACGGGGGGGTCTTCACCTACGAGCAGTACTTC.